The clone carrying this T cell receptor (beta chain) was observed a few times. Its antigen is not known. This sample was included in a study of vaccination and CD4 T cells after COVID-19. On the study more broadly: Recovered patients in the cohort numbered six men and four women, two of them Hispanic. Study-level results: Recorded median SARS-CoV-2-reactive clonotype numbers increased from around 20 to 38 without reaching significance.

This CDR3 comprises 14 residues. The germline V gene has CDR1 LNHDA and CDR2 SQIVND (reference sequence). Trimming removed 3 bases from V and 4 bases from J, with 10 bases in between. Treatment in this sample: roughly ten-day PBMC culture with coronavirus spike peptide pools or control peptides (ViraFEST assay). ViraFEST used peptide pools to expand antigen-specific T cells, then sequenced TCRs. Cultured CD4+ T cell DNA was sequenced using the Oncomine TCR Beta short-read assay. Genomic DNA was isolated from cultured CD4+ T cells. TCRdb used MiXCR to reprocess the PCR reads, holding one entry per CDR3 protein. The data show around 19,000 distinct CDR3 sequences, 35% to 40% seen once.

The specimen was CD4+ T cells from blood, cultured in vitro, collected before SARS-CoV-2 vaccination. V is TRBV19 and J is TRBJ1-5; no reliable D call. This receptor was obtained from a human donor who received a COVID-19 vaccine. This CDR3 reads CASSMIATNQPQHF. The CDR3 nucleotides are TGTGCCAGTAGTATGATAGCTACTAATCAGCCCCAGCATTTT.